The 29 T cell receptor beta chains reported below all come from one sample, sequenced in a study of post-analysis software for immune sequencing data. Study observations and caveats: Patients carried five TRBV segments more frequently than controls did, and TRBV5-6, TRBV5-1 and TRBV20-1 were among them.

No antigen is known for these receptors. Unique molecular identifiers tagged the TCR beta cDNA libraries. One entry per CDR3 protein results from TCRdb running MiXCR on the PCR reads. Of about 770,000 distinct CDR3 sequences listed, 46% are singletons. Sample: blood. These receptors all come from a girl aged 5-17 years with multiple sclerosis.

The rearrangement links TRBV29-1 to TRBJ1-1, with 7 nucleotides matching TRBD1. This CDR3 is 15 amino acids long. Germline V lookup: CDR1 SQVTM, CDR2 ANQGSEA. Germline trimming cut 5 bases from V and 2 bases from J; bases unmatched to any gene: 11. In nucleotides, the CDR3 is TGCAGCGTTCCGGGGAATAGGGGGCTTAACACTGAAGCTTTCTTT. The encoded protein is CSVPGNRGLNTEAFF.

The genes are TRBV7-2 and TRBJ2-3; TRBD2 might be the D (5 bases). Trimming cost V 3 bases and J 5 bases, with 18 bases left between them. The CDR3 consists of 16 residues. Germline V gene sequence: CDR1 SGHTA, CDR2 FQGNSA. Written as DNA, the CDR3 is TGTGCCAGCAGCTTGGGAACGGCCAGGAGCGGAGATACGCAGTATTTT. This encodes CASSLGTARSGDTQYF.

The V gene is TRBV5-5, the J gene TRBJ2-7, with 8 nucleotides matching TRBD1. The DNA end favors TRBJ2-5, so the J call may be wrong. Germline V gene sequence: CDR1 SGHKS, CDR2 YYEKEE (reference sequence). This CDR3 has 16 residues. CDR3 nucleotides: TGTGCCAGCAGCTTGGGGGCCAGGGGGCTTTTGGAGACCCAGTACTTC. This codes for CASSLGARGLLETQYF.

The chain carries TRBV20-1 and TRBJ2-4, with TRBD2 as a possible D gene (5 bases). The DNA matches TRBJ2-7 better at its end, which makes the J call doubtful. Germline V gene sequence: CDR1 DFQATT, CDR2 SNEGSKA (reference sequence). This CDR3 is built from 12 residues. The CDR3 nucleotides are TGCAGTGCCTACTTCACCGGGAACGAGCAGTACTTC. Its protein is CSAYFTGNEQYF.

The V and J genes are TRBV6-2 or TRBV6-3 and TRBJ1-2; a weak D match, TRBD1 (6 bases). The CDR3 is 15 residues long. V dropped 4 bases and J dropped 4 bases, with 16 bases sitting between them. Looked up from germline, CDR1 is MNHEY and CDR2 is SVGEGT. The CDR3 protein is CASSSNLGAVYGYTF. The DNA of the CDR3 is TGTGCCAGCAGTTCGAATTTGGGGGCAGTCTATGGCTACACCTTC.

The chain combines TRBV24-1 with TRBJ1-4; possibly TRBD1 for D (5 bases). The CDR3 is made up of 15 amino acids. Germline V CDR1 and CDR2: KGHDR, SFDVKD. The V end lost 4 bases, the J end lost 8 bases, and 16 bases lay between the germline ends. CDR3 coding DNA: TGTGCCACCAGTGACCCTGCGTCGGAGGGGGAAAAACTGTTTTTT. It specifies CATSDPASEGEKLFF.

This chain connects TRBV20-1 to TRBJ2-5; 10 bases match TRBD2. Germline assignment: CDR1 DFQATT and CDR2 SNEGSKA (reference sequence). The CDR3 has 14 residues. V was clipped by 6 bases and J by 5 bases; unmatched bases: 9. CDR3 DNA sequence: TGCAGTGCCGACAGCGGGAGGGTTGGTGAGACCCAGTACTTC. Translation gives CSADSGRVGETQYF.

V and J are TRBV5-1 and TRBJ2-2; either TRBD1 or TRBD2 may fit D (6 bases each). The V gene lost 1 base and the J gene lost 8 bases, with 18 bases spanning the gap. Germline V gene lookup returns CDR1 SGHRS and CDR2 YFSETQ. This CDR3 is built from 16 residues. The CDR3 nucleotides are TGCGCCAGCAGCTTGTTCCGGGGGCTTGTTGGTGGGGAGCTGTTTTTT. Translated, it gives CASSLFRGLVGGELFF.

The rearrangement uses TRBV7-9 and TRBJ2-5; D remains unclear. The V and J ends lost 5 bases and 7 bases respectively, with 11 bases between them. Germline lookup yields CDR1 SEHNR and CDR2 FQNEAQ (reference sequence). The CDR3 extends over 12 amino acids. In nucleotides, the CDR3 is TGTGCCAGCAGCGCCGAGGTCGGGACCCAGTACTTC. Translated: CASSAEVGTQYF. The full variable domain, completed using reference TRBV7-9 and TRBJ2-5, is DTGVSQNPRHKITKRGQNVTFRCDPISEHNRLYWYRQTLGQGPEFLTYFQNEAQLEKSRLLSDRFSAERPKGSFSTLEIQRTEQGDSAMYLCASSAEVGTQYFGPGTRLLVL.

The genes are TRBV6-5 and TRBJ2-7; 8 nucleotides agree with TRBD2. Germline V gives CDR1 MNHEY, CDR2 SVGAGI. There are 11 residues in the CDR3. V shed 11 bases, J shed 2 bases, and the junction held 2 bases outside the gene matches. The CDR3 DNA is TGTGCCTCGGGGGGGGCCTACGAGCAGTACTTC. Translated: CASGGAYEQYF.

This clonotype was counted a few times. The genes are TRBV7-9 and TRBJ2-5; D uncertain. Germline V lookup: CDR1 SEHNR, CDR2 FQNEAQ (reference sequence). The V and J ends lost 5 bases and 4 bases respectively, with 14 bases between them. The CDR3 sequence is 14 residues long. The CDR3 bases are TGTGCCAGCAGCCGCCCCAAGAGTGGAGAGACCCAGTACTTC. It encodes CASSRPKSGETQYF.

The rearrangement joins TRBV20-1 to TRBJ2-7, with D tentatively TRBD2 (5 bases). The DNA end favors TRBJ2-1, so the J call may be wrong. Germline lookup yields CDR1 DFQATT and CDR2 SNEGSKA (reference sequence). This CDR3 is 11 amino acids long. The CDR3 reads CSANTPGEQFF. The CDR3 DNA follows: TGCAGTGCTAACACGCCGGGGGAGCAGTTCTTC.

The chain's CDR3 is CASSFAGIAETQYF. The CDR3 nucleotides read TGTGCCAGCAGTTTCGCCGGGATCGCGGAGACCCAGTACTTC. The chain employs TRBV6-5 and TRBJ2-5; possible D gene TRBD2, 5 bases. The CDR3 length is 14 residues. Germline CDR1 is MNHEY and CDR2 is SVGAGI. V was shortened by 4 bases and J by 5 bases, with 14 bases between the two germline ends.

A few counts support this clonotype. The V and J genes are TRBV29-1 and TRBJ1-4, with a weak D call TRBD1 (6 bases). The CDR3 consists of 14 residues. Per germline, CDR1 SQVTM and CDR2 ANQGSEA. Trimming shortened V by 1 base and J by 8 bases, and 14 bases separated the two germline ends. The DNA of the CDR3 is TGCAGCGTTGAAGGGACAGTTTTTGGCGAAAAACTGTTTTTT. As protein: CSVEGTVFGEKLFF.

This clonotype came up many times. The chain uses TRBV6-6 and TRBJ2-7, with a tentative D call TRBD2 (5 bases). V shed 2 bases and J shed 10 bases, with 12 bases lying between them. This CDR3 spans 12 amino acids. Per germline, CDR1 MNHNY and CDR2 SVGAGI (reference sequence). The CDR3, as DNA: TGTGCCAGCAGTTACGAGAGGGCAGAACAGTACTTC. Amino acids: CASSYERAEQYF.

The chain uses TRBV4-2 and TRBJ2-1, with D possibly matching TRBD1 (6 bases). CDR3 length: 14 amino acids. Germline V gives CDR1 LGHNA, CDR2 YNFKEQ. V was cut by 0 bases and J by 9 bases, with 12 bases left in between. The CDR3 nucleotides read TGTGCCAGCAGCCAAGAGGGGGCGGTTCCTGAGCAGTTCTTC. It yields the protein CASSQEGAVPEQFF.

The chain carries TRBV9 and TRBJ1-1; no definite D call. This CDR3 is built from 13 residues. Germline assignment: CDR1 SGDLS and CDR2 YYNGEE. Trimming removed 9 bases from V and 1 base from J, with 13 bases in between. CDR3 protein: CATSAAQNTEAFF. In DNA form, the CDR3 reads TGTGCCACCTCGGCGGCCCAGAACACTGAAGCTTTCTTT.

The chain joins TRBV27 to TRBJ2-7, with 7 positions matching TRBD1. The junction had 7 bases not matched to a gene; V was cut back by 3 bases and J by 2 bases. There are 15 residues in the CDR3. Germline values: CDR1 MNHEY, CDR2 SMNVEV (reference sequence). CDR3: CASSFTGQGAYEQYF. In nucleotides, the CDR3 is TGTGCCAGCAGTTTTACGGGGCAGGGGGCCTACGAGCAGTACTTC.

Written as DNA, the CDR3 is TGTGCCAGCAGTTTTGAGAGGGAGGGGATAGATACGCAGTATTTT. Protein sequence: CASSFEREGIDTQYF. The rearrangement joins TRBV27 to TRBJ2-3; 7 bases line up with TRBD2. The CDR3 extends over 15 amino acids. The trim removed 3 bases at V and 5 bases at J, leaving 8 bases unmatched. Germline CDR1 reads MNHEY; CDR2 reads SMNVEV (reference sequence).

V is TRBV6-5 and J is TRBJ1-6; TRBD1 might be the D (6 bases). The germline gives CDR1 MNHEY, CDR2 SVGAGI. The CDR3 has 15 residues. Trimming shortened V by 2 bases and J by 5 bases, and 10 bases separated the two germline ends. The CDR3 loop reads CASSYRTDHNSPLHF. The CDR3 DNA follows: TGTGCCAGCAGTTACCGGACAGACCATAATTCACCCCTCCACTTT.

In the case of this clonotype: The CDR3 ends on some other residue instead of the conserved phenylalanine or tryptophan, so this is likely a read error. The CDR3 DNA reads TGTGCCAGCACCCGATTTGATAGAGGGAGAGACTATGGCTACACCTAC. Protein product: CASTRFDRGRDYGYTY. J is TRBJ1-2 and V is TRBV13; D unclear. Trimming cost V 7 bases and J 3 bases, with 21 bases left between them. Germline CDR1 is PRHDT and CDR2 is FYEKMQ (reference sequence). The CDR3 consists of 16 residues.

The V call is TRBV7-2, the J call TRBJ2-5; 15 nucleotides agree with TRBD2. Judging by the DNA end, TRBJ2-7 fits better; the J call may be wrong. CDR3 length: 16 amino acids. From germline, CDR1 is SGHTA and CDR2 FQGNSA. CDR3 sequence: CASSFGLAGGQDEQYF. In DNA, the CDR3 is TGTGCCAGCAGCTTCGGACTAGCGGGAGGGCAAGACGAGCAGTACTTC.

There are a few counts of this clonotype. The DNA of the CDR3 is TGCAGCGTTGGTGACAGGGGTAATGGCTACACCTTC. It translates to CSVGDRGNGYTF. The rearrangement joins TRBV29-1 to TRBJ1-2; 8 positions agree with TRBD1. The length of the CDR3 is 12 residues. J gave up 6 bases and V 4 bases, and 4 bases lay outside the gene matches. Germline V CDR1 and CDR2: SQVTM, ANQGSEA.

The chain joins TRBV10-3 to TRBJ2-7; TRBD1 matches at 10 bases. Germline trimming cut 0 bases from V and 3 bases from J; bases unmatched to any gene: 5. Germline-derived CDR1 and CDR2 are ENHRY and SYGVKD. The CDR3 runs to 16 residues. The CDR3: CAISESGTGAHYEQYF. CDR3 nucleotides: TGTGCCATCAGTGAGTCAGGGACAGGGGCTCACTACGAGCAGTACTTC.

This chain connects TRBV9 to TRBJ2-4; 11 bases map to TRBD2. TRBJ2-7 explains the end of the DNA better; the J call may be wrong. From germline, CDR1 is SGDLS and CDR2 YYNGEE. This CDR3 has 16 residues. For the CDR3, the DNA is TGTGCCAGCAGCCCTCAATTTAGCGGGAGGGCCTACGAGCAGTACTTC. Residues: CASSPQFSGRAYEQYF.

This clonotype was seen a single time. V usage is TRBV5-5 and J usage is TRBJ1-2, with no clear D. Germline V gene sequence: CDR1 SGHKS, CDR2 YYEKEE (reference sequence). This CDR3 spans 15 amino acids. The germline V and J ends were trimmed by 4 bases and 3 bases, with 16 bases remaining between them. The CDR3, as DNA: TGTGCCAGCAGCCAACTGGTGGCAGCCGACTATGGCTACACCTTC. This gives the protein CASSQLVAADYGYTF.

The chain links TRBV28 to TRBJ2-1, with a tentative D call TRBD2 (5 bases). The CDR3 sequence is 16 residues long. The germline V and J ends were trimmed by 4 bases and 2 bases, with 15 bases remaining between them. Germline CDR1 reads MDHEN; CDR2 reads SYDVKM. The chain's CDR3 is CASSWFGGSTYNEQFF. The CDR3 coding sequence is TGTGCCAGCAGTTGGTTCGGCGGGTCTACCTACAATGAGCAGTTCTTC.

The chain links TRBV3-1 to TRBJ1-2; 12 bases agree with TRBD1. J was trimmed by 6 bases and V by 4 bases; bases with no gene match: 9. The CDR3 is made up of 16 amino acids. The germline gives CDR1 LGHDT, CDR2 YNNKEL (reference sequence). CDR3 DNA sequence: TGTGCCAGCAGCCGGGGGACAGGGGGCGGAGTCCATGGCTACACCTTC. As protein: CASSRGTGGGVHGYTF.

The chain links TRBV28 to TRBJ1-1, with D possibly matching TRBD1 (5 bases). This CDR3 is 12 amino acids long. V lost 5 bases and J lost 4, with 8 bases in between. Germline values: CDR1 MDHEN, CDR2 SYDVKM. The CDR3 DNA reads TGTGCCAGCAGTAGACAGCCCACTGAAGCTTTCTTT. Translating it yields CASSRQPTEAFF.